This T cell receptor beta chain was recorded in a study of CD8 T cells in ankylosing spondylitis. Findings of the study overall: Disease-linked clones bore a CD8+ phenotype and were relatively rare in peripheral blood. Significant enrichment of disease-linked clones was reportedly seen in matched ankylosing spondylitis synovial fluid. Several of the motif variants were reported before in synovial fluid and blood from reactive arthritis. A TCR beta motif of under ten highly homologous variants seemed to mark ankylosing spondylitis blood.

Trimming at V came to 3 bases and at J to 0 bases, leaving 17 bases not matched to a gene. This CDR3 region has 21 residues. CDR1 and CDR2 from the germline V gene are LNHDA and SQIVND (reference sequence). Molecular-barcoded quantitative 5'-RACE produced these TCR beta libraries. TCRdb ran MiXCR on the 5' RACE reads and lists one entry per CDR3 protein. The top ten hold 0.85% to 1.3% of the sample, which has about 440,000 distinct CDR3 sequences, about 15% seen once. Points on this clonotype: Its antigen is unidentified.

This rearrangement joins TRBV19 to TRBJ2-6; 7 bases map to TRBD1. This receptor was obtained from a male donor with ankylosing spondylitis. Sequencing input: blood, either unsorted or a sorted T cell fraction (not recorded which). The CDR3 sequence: CASSMREARTGLRSGANVLTF. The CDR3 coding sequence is TGTGCCAGTAGTATGAGGGAAGCGAGGACAGGTCTTCGCTCTGGGGCCAACGTCCTGACTTTC.